One and the same sample provided the 29 T cell receptor beta chains below, sequenced in a study of patients and donors after allogeneic stem cell transplantation (dated by TCRdb to about 2020). Preparation of the library involved RT-PCR. Instrument used: NextSeq 550. TCRdb trimmed the raw reads at Q25, called clones with MiXCR and kept productive beta chains. Each CDR3 protein gets just one entry, which takes the most common genes and DNA from the rows behind it. This sample is represented by roughly 4,200 distinct CDR3 sequences; about a sixth of them were singletons. In total, the top ten clones hold around 75% of the sample. Sample: blood, either unsorted or a sorted T cell fraction (not recorded which). These receptors were taken from a human donor who was either an allogeneic HSCT recipient or a stem cell or donor lymphocyte infusion donor (not recorded which). It is not recorded whose cells these are; they may come from a transplant donor.

The V and J genes are TRBV3-1 and TRBJ2-5, with D unresolved. CDR3 length: 11 residues. V dropped 4 bases and J dropped 5 bases, with 5 bases sitting between them. CDR1 is LGHDT, CDR2 YNNKEL, per germline (reference sequence). CDR3 nucleotides: TGTGCCAGCAGCCTTAGGGAGACCCAGTACTTC. Translation: CASSLRETQYF.

There are a few counts of this clonotype. The chain joins TRBV3-1 to TRBJ1-3; D gene unclear. V was trimmed by 4 bases and J by 4 bases, leaving 8 bases between them. There are 13 residues in the CDR3. Germline lookup yields CDR1 LGHDT and CDR2 YNNKEL (reference sequence). CDR3 loop: CASSPGEGNTIYF. Written as DNA, the CDR3 is TGTGCCAGCAGCCCAGGAGAGGGAAACACCATATATTTT. Combining the CDR3 with reference TRBV3-1 and TRBJ1-3 gives the whole variable domain DTAVSQTPKYLVTQMGNDKSIKCEQNLGHDTMYWYKQDSKKFLKIMFSYNNKELIINETVPNRFSPKSPDKAHLNLHINSLELGDSAVYFCASSPGEGNTIYFGEGSWLTVV.

This clonotype was seen only a few times. This sequence joins TRBV27 and TRBJ1-6; 9 bases align to TRBD1. With 4 bases clipped from V and 7 bases from J, the junction kept 5 bases outside the gene matches. This CDR3 is 15 amino acids long. Germline V gene lookup returns CDR1 MNHEY and CDR2 SMNVEV (reference sequence). DNA for the CDR3: TGTGCCAGCAGTTGGACAGGGGAGGGAAATTCACCCCTCCACTTT. Translating it yields CASSWTGEGNSPLHF.

The V and J genes are TRBV7-9 and TRBJ1-4; D may be TRBD1 (6 bases). V was cut by 1 base and J by 11 bases, with 8 bases left in between. This CDR3 comprises 12 residues. The germline V gene encodes CDR1 SEHNR and CDR2 FQNEAQ (reference sequence). CDR3 coding DNA: TGTGCCAGCAGCTTAGTACAGGGCAAACTGTTTTTT. Residues: CASSLVQGKLFF.

This clonotype was seen ten or more times. The chain joins TRBV10-1 to TRBJ1-4; 9 bases agree with TRBD1. J lost 8 bases, V lost 6 bases, and 7 bases had no gene match. Germline V CDR1 and CDR2: WNHNN, SYGVQD (reference sequence). CDR3 length: 14 amino acids. The CDR3 here is CASSGTGKEEKLFF. CDR3 coding DNA: TGCGCCAGCAGCGGGACAGGGAAAGAGGAAAAACTGTTTTTT.

Comment on this clonotype: Just one base apart from a much larger clone, this may be a read error. Because the CDR3 is missing its conserved closing phenylalanine or tryptophan, this is likely a read error. The V call is TRBV20-1, the J call TRBJ2-2; D perhaps matches TRBD2 (5 bases). CDR1 is DFQATT and CDR2 is SNEGSKA in the germline V gene (reference sequence). The CDR3 covers 15 residues. Trimming took 2 bases from V and 1 from J, leaving 11 bases between them. The CDR3 here is CSARSGNLNTGELFS. DNA of the CDR3: TGCAGTGCTAGATCGGGGAACCTGAACACCGGGGAGCTGTTTTCT.

Many counts were recorded for this clonotype. This chain connects TRBV6-5 to TRBJ1-6; no clear D gene. Germline values: CDR1 MNHEY, CDR2 SVGAGI. The CDR3 consists of 14 residues. V shed 2 bases and J shed 10 bases, with 12 bases lying between them. In nucleotides, the CDR3 is TGTGCCAGCAGTTACCATAGGGTTGGATCACCCCTCCACTTT. Translating it yields CASSYHRVGSPLHF.

V usage is TRBV5-8 and J usage is TRBJ2-3, with 7 bases that match TRBD2. Germline assignment: CDR1 SGHTS and CDR2 YDEGEE. After removal of 1 base from V and 2 bases from J, the junction contained 1 base not matched to a gene. The CDR3 is made up of 14 amino acids. The CDR3 DNA is TGTGCCAGCAGCTTGAGCGGGACCACAGATACGCAGTATTTT. It encodes CASSLSGTTDTQYF.

The V gene is TRBV15, the J gene TRBJ2-5; perhaps TRBD1 as D (6 bases). V lost 5 bases and J 1 base, leaving 11 bases between the germline ends. Germline-derived CDR1 and CDR2 are LNHNV and YYDKDF (reference sequence). This CDR3 is built from 14 residues. The CDR3 DNA follows: TGTGCCACCAGCGTCGGGACATTCCAAGAGACCCAGTACTTC. Its translation: CATSVGTFQETQYF. The complete variable domain, with remaining parts taken from reference TRBV15 and TRBJ2-5, reads DAMVIQNPRYQVTQFGKPVTLSCSQTLNHNVMYWYQQKSSQAPKLLFHYYDKDFNNEADTPDNFQSRRPNTSFCFLDIRSPGLGDTAMYLCATSVGTFQETQYFGPGTRLLVL.

This clonotype has a count of ten or more. The V gene is TRBV18, the J gene TRBJ2-2; no definite D call. The CDR3 is made up of 12 amino acids. The germline CDR1 and CDR2 sequences are KGHSH and LQKENI. V was pared by 5 bases and J by 4 bases, with 5 bases between. CDR3 protein: CASSRGTGELFF. The CDR3 DNA sequence: TGTGCCAGCTCAAGAGGCACCGGGGAGCTGTTTTTT. The entire variable domain, with the rest obtained from reference TRBV18 and TRBJ2-2, is as follows: NAGVMQNPRHLVRRRGQEARLRCSPMKGHSHVYWYRQLPEEGLKFMVYLQKENIIDESGMPKERFSAEFPKEGPSILRIQQVVRGDSAAYFCASSRGTGELFFGEGSRLTVL.

This clonotype was seen many times. This chain links TRBV5-1 with TRBJ2-3, with 8 bases identical to TRBD2. CDR1 is SGHRS and CDR2 is YFSETQ in the germline V gene. CDR3 length equals 15 residues. V lost 5 bases and J lost 4; bases outside the gene matches: 9. CDR3 residues: CASRQPGLVADTQYF. For the CDR3, the DNA is TGCGCCAGCAGGCAACCGGGACTAGTGGCAGATACGCAGTATTTT.

This clonotype is medium-sized by share. The chain has TRBV10-3 and TRBJ1-1, with TRBD1 as a possible D gene (5 bases). The CDR3 has 12 residues. The V gene lost 4 bases and the J gene lost 5 bases, with 8 bases spanning the gap. Germline CDR1 reads ENHRY; CDR2 reads SYGVKD. For the CDR3, the DNA is TGTGCCATCAGTGGCGGGGCTACTGAAGCTTTCTTT. This sequence encodes CAISGGATEAFF.

This clonotype appeared a few times. The chain combines TRBV12-3 or TRBV12-4 with TRBJ2-1; tentative D call: TRBD2 (6 bases). With 6 bases removed from V and 9 bases from J, the gap between germline ends came to 12 bases. CDR3 size: 12 residues. The CDR3 loop is CASRRLVSEQFF. DNA of the CDR3: TGTGCCAGCAGACGACTAGTCAGTGAGCAGTTCTTC.

This clonotype appeared many times. In DNA, the CDR3 is TGTGCCAGCAGCCAAGATGGGGGAGGATTCTACTCCTACGAGCAGTACTTC. Its translation is CASSQDGGGFYSYEQYF. This chain connects TRBV4-2 to TRBJ2-7; D possibly corresponds to TRBD2 (6 bases). Germline V gives CDR1 LGHNA, CDR2 YNFKEQ. The CDR3 length is 17 residues. Trimming left V 0 bases short and J 0 bases short, with 15 bases between.

This clonotype is categorized as medium-sized. The CDR3 sequence is CSVEDLTPGLFF. The CDR3 bases are TGCAGCGTTGAAGATTTGACTCCTGGACTGTTTTTT. The V gene is TRBV29-1, the J gene TRBJ1-4; D unresolved. Between the trimmed V and J ends, which lost 0 bases and 13 bases, there was a span of 12 bases. This CDR3 contains 12 residues. CDR1 and CDR2 (germline): SQVTM, ANQGSEA.

This clonotype has only a few counts. This chain links TRBV18 with TRBJ2-3, with TRBD2 matching over 12 bases. This CDR3 comprises 19 residues. Per germline, CDR1 KGHSH and CDR2 LQKENI. The trim removed 3 bases at V and 0 bases at J, leaving 10 bases unmatched. This CDR3 is CASSPWLAGGPPSTDTQYF. The CDR3 region has the DNA TGTGCCAGCTCACCTTGGCTAGCGGGAGGGCCCCCTAGCACAGATACGCAGTATTTT.

This clonotype was counted only a few times. The chain employs TRBV7-9 and TRBJ2-6; TRBD1 is a possible D gene (5 bases). Trimming left V 4 bases short and J 4 bases short, with 11 bases between. From germline, CDR1 is SEHNR and CDR2 FQNEAQ (reference sequence). CDR3 length: 15 residues. The CDR3 reads CASSSRGYGANVLTF. The CDR3 region has the DNA TGTGCCAGCAGCTCTAGGGGATACGGGGCCAACGTCCTGACTTTC.

The V call is TRBV4-1, the J call TRBJ1-2; TRBD1 matches at 8 bases. CDR3 length: 14 residues. V was clipped by 1 base and J by 11 bases; unmatched bases: 9. In germline, CDR1 is MGHRA, CDR2 YSYEKL. The CDR3 is CASSQGAGGRRYTF. The CDR3 DNA is TGCGCCAGCAGCCAAGGGGCAGGGGGCCGTAGGTACACCTTC.

The V gene is TRBV7-9, the J gene TRBJ2-1, with TRBD2 identical over 11 bases. The CDR3 consists of 18 residues. With 2 bases clipped from V and 4 bases from J, the junction kept 10 bases outside the gene matches. The V gene's germline CDR1 is SEHNR and CDR2 FQNEAQ (reference sequence). The CDR3 loop reads CASSLPRRLAGLYNEQFF. The CDR3 nucleotides read TGTGCCAGCAGCTTACCAAGGAGACTAGCGGGATTATACAATGAGCAGTTCTTC.

The chain joins TRBV5-6 to TRBJ2-2, with D uncertain. Trimming took off 2 bases at V and 0 bases at J, with 11 bases between the two ends. The length of the CDR3 is 16 residues. The germline CDR1 and CDR2 sequences are SGHDT and YYEEEE. CDR3 amino acids: CASSFQETANTGELFF. CDR3 in DNA: TGTGCCAGCAGCTTCCAGGAGACTGCGAACACCGGGGAGCTGTTTTTT.

This sequence joins TRBV12-3 or TRBV12-4 and TRBJ2-2; D is undetermined. V shed 4 bases and J shed 3 bases, with 0 bases lying between them. The CDR3 spans 11 residues. The DNA for the CDR3 is TGTGCCAGCAGTTACACCGGGGAGCTGTTTTTT. Protein: CASSYTGELFF.

This clonotype was detected many times. The chain uses TRBV5-1 and TRBJ2-2; TRBD2 agrees at 7 bases. The trim removed 0 bases at V and 5 bases at J, leaving 4 bases unmatched. Germline-derived CDR1 and CDR2 are SGHRS and YFSETQ. The CDR3 loop spans 15 amino acids. DNA of the CDR3: TGCGCCAGCAGCTTGGATTGGGGAGGGACCGGGGAGCTGTTTTTT. Its translation: CASSLDWGGTGELFF. The full variable domain, with the rest looked up from reference TRBV5-1 and TRBJ2-2, is KAGVTQTPRYLIKTRGQQVTLSCSPISGHRSVSWYQQTPGQGLQFLFEYFSETQRNKGNFPGRFSGRQFSNSRSEMNVSTLELGDSALYLCASSLDWGGTGELFFGEGSRLTVL.

This clonotype came up once. J is TRBJ2-5 and V is TRBV4-1; D may be TRBD1 (6 bases). CDR3 size: 15 residues. The ends were cut back, 1 base at V and 5 bases at J, with 14 bases in the middle. The germline gives CDR1 MGHRA, CDR2 YSYEKL. CDR3 residues: CASSQGPGAVETQYF. Written as DNA, the CDR3 is TGCGCCAGCAGCCAAGGTCCAGGGGCAGTTGAGACCCAGTACTTC.

This clonotype was seen many times. The V gene is TRBV28, the J gene TRBJ1-1, with a possible D match to TRBD1 (5 bases). V was trimmed by 8 bases and J by 4 bases, leaving 17 bases between them. CDR1 and CDR2 from the germline V gene are MDHEN and SYDVKM. The CDR3 runs to 14 residues. The CDR3 loop is CASPPSRGGTEAFF. Written as DNA, the CDR3 is TGTGCCAGCCCCCCGTCGCGGGGGGGCACTGAAGCTTTCTTT. Using reference TRBV28 and TRBJ1-1 for the parts outside the CDR3, the full variable domain is DVKVTQSSRYLVKRTGEKVFLECVQDMDHENMFWYRQDPGLGLRLIYFSYDVKMKEKGDIPEGYSVSREKKERFSLILESASTNQTSMYLCASPPSRGGTEAFFGQGTRLTVV.

This clonotype was counted a few times. This rearrangement joins TRBV28 to TRBJ1-2; a weak D match, TRBD1 (6 bases). V was clipped by 2 bases and J by 5 bases, with 15 bases between them. The CDR3 is 15 amino acids. Germline values: CDR1 MDHEN, CDR2 SYDVKM. The DNA for the CDR3 is TGTGCCAGCAGTTTAGTCGGACAGACCGCGTATGGCTACACCTTC. Its protein product is CASSLVGQTAYGYTF.

The table lists this clonotype with a count of one. This sequence joins TRBV6-1 and TRBJ1-1; D unclear. The V end lost 2 bases, the J end lost 4 bases, and 8 bases lay between the germline ends. CDR1 MNHNS and CDR2 SASEGT come from the germline V gene. This CDR3 region has 13 residues. The CDR3 sequence is CASSEFGITEAFF. CDR3 in DNA: TGTGCCAGCAGTGAATTTGGGATCACTGAAGCTTTCTTT.

This clonotype was picked up many times. V and J are TRBV18 and TRBJ1-1; no definite D call. V was cut by 2 bases and J by 1 base, with 5 bases left in between. CDR1 is KGHSH and CDR2 is LQKENI in the germline V gene. The CDR3 spans 13 residues. CDR3 DNA sequence: TGTGCCAGCTCACCAAAACAGAACACTGAAGCTTTCTTT. Protein: CASSPKQNTEAFF.

The table lists this clonotype with many counts. This chain joins TRBV18 and TRBJ2-7; D possibly corresponds to TRBD2 (6 bases). Germline assignment: CDR1 KGHSH and CDR2 LQKENI. Trimming cost V 0 bases and J 6 bases, with 12 bases left between them. The CDR3 spans 14 residues. This CDR3 reads CASSPPGGSGEQYF. Written as DNA, the CDR3 is TGTGCCAGCTCACCACCGGGGGGATCAGGCGAGCAGTACTTC.

By sample fraction, this clonotype is medium-sized. The chain uses TRBV20-1 and TRBJ2-1, with 10 bases identical to TRBD2. Per germline, CDR1 DFQATT and CDR2 SNEGSKA (reference sequence). V lost 6 bases, J lost 3 bases, and 11 bases stayed unmatched. This CDR3 region has 16 residues. CDR3 in DNA: TGCAGTGCGAGGACTAGCGGCAGAAACCTCTACAATGAGCAGTTCTTC. This encodes CSARTSGRNLYNEQFF.